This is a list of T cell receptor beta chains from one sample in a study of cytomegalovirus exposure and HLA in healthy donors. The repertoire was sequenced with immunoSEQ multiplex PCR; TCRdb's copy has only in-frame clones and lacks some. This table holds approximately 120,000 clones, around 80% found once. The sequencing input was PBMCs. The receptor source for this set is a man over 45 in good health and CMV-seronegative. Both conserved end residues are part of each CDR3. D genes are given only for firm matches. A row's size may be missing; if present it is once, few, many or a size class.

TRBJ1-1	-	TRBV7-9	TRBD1	CASSFAGGNTEAFF	TGTGCCAGCAGCTTTGCAGGGGGAAACACTGAAGCTTTCTTT
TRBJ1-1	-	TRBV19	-	CASSTDSKNTEAFF	TGTGCCAGTAGTACGGACAGCAAGAACACTGAAGCTTTCTTT
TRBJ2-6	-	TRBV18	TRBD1	CASSPRGTGASGANVLTF	TGTGCCAGCTCACCACGAGGGACAGGGGCCTCTGGGGCCAACGTCCTGACTTTC
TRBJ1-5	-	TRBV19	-	CASSLRGDQPQHF	TGTGCCAGTAGTCTTCGGGGGGATCAGCCCCAGCATTTT
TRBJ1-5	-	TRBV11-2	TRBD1	CASSSDRVMSNQPQHF	TGTGCCAGCAGCTCAGACAGGGTAATGTCAAATCAGCCCCAGCATTTT
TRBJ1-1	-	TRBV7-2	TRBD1	CASSRGTVLNTEAFF	TGTGCCAGCAGCCGGGGGACAGTTTTGAACACTGAAGCTTTCTTT
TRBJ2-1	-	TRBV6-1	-	CASSAAGWADEQFF	TGTGCCAGCAGTGCCGCAGGGTGGGCCGATGAGCAGTTCTTC
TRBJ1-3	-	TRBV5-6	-	CASSSGGSRSGNTIYF	TGTGCCAGCAGCTCCGGCGGATCCCGCTCTGGAAACACCATATATTTT
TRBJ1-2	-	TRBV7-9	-	CASSQDGHDYGYTF	TGTGCCAGCAGCCAGGACGGACACGACTATGGCTACACCTTC
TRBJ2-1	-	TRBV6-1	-	CASSEGRVINEQFF	TGTGCCAGCAGTGAAGGCAGGGTGATCAATGAGCAGTTCTTC
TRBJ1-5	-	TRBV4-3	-	CASSQDQGKLSGPQHF	TGCGCCAGCAGCCAAGATCAGGGGAAGTTATCAGGGCCCCAGCATTTT
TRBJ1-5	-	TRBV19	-	CASSHRAQPQHF	TGTGCCAGTAGTCACAGGGCTCAGCCCCAGCATTTT
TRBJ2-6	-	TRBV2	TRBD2	CASSGMAGGPSGANVLTF	TGTGCCAGCAGTGGAATGGCGGGGGGGCCCTCTGGGGCCAACGTCCTGACTTTC
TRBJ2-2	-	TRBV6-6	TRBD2	CAGSYGGASDTGELFF	TGTGCCGGCAGTTACGGGGGGGCCAGTGACACCGGGGAGCTGTTTTTT
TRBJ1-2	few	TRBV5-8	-	CASSLEASGYTF	TGTGCCAGCAGCTTGGAAGCTAGTGGCTACACCTTC
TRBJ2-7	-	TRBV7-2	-	CASSLAGDSLNSYEQYF	TGTGCCAGCAGCTTAGCTGGAGACTCTTTGAACTCCTACGAGCAGTACTTC
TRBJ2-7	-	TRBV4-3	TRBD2	CASSHESSGAYEQYF	TGCGCCAGCAGCCACGAATCTAGCGGGGCCTACGAGCAGTACTTC
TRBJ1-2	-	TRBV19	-	CASALADGFYGYTF	TGTGCCAGTGCTCTCGCGGATGGCTTCTATGGCTACACCTTC